This TCR beta chain was found in a study of post-analysis software for immune sequencing data. TCR beta libraries were prepared from cDNA with unique molecular identifiers. TCRdb reprocessed the PCR reads with MiXCR, giving one entry per CDR3 protein. The data show almost 700,000 distinct CDR3 sequences, with approximately 60% seen just once and 10% to 12% held by the top ten. CDR1 SGHTA and CDR2 FQGNSA come from the germline V gene. CDR3 length: 12 amino acids. Between the trimmed V and J ends, which lost 2 bases and 5 bases, there was a span of 7 bases. General study results and limits: Strong co-clustering by F measure was seen for same-batch samples. Patients had higher frequencies than controls of roughly 5 TRBV segments, including TRBV5-6, TRBV5-1 and TRBV20-1.

This clonotype has just a few counts. Its antigen is as yet unknown. The chain is built from TRBV7-2 and TRBJ2-7; D gene ambiguous. This receptor was taken from a girl between 2 and 10 years old with multiple sclerosis. The sequenced sample consisted of blood. CDR3 residues: CASSLSGHEQYF. The CDR3 nucleotides read TGTGCCAGCAGCTTATCTGGCCACGAGCAGTACTTC. Based on the CDR3 plus reference TRBV7-2 and TRBJ2-7, the full variable domain is GAGVSQSPSNKVTEKGKDVELRCDPISGHTALYWYRQSLGQGLEFLIYFQGNSAPDKSGLPSDRFSAERTGGSVSTLTIQRTQQEDSAVYLCASSLSGHEQYFGPGTRLTVT.